This T cell receptor beta chain came from a study of cytomegalovirus exposure and HLA in healthy donors. The table came from immunoSEQ multiplex PCR; TCRdb's copy has only in-frame clones and leaves some out. The sample includes 250,000 or so clones, around nine tenths of them seen just once. The CDR3 extends over 13 amino acids. The V gene lost 5 bases and the J gene lost 8 bases, with 15 bases spanning the gap. Germline CDR1 is SNHLY and CDR2 is FYNNEI. The receptor's source is a man aged 18 to 35 in good health and CMV-seronegative. The chain employs TRBV2 and TRBJ1-2, with D possibly being TRBD1 (5 bases). Sequencing was done on a sample of PBMCs. CDR3 bases: TGTGCCAGCAGTACCCCTCGGCGGGGCGGCTACACCTTC. Its protein is CASSTPRRGGYTF.